This T cell receptor beta chain was documented in a study of T cells after yellow fever vaccination. Overall study results and limits: In post-booster samples, most primary-vaccination clones reappeared (just under 98% CD4, over 70% CD8).

In TCRdb, the 5' RACE reads were re-called with MiXCR into one record per CDR3 protein. The sample has about 73,000 distinct CDR3 sequences, about 7.7% seen once. This CDR3 contains 18 residues. Germline assignment: CDR1 LGHDT and CDR2 YNNKEL (reference sequence). The V and J ends lost 4 bases and 0 bases respectively, with 16 bases between them. This clonotype occurred a few times. Antigen specificity is unknown. The receptor's source is a man aged 25-45 years who received the YFV17D yellow fever vaccine. The sample in question was CD8+ T cells sorted from PBMCs, obtained on the day of the yellow fever booster vaccination. V gene TRBV3-1 combines with J gene TRBJ2-6; D may be TRBD2 (5 bases). As DNA, the CDR3 is TGTGCCAGCAGCCTCTTCCGGGAAACAAGCTCTGGGGCCAACGTCCTGACTTTC. This sequence encodes CASSLFRETSSGANVLTF.